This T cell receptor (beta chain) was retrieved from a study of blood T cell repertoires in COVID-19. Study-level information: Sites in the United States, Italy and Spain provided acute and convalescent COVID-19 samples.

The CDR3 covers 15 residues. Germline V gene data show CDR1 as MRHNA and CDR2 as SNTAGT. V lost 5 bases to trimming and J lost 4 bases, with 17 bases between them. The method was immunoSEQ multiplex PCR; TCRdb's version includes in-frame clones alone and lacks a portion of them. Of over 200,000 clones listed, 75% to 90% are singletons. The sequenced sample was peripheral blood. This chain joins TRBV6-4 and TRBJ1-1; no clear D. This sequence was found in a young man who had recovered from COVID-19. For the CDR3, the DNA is TGTGCCAGCAGTAAGAAGGGAAGGGAGGGCACTGAAGCTTTCTTT. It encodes CASSKKGREGTEAFF.